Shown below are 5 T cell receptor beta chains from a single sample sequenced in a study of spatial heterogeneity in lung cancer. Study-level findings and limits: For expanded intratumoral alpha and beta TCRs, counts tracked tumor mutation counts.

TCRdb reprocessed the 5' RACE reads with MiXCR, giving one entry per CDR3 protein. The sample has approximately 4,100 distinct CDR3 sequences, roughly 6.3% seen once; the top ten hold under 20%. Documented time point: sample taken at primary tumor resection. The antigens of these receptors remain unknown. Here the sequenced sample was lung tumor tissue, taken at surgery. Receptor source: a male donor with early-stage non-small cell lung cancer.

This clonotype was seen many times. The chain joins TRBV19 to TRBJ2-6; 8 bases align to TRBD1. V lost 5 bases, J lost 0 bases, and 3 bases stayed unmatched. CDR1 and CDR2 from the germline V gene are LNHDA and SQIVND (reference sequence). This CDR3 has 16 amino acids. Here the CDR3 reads CASSAGGSSGANVLTF. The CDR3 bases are TGTGCCAGTAGTGCAGGGGGCAGCTCTGGGGCCAACGTCCTGACTTTC.

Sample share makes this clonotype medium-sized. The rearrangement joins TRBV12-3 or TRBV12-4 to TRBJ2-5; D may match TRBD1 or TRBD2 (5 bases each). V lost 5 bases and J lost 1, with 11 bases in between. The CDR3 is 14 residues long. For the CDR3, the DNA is TGTGCCAGCAGTCCACCTGGGGGCCAAGAGACCCAGTACTTC. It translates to CASSPPGGQETQYF.

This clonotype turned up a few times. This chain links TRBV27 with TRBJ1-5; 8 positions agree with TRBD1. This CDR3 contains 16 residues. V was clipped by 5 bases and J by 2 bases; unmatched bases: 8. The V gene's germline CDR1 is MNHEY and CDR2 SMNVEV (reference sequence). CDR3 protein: CASSMTGAKGNQPQHF. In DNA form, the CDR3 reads TGTGCCAGCAGTATGACAGGGGCGAAGGGCAATCAGCCCCAGCATTTT.

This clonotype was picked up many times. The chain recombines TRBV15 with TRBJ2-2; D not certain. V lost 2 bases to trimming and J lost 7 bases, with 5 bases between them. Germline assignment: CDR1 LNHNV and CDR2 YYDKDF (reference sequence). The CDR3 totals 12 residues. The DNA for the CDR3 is TGTGCCACCAGCAGACGGGTCGGGGAGCTGTTTTTT. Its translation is CATSRRVGELFF.

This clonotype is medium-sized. This chain's CDR3 is CASSLDWDRGVFF. The CDR3 nucleotides read TGTGCCAGCAGCTTAGATTGGGACAGGGGGGTGTTTTTT. The chain uses TRBV7-2 and TRBJ1-4; TRBD1 matches at 11 bases. The V and J ends lost 1 base and 15 bases, in that order; junction bases with no gene match: 4. The CDR3 spans 13 residues. Germline V CDR1 and CDR2: SGHTA, FQGNSA. The variable domain in full, completed from reference TRBV7-2 and TRBJ1-4, reads GAGVSQSPSNKVTEKGKDVELRCDPISGHTALYWYRQSLGQGLEFLIYFQGNSAPDKSGLPSDRFSAERTGGSVSTLTIQRTQQEDSAVYLCASSLDWDRGVFFGSGTQLSVL.